This TCR beta chain was sequenced for a study of blood T cell repertoires in COVID-19. Overall study context: PBMCs, B-cell-depleted T cells, or T cells provided the cDNA or gDNA that made up the material.

The V gene's germline CDR1 is MNHEY and CDR2 SVGEGT. Unmatched junction bases numbered 15, after V lost 2 bases and J lost 8 bases. CDR3 length equals 18 residues. In the authors' workflow: From reference gene primer amplification, estimates of nucleated cell counts were derived. TCRdb's table, derived via immunoSEQ multiplex PCR, lists solely in-frame clones and lacks some. V, J and clone size are those of that table, while D and trimming were read from the DNA. The table records 150,000 or so clones, around 80% of them present only once. The sample holds one count of this clone. The receptor was isolated from a woman aged 55-69 years with acute or convalescent COVID-19. The source material was peripheral blood. The rearrangement joins TRBV6-2 or TRBV6-3 to TRBJ1-2; 12 bases agree with TRBD1. DNA for the CDR3: TGTGCCAGCAGTTACCTGTCAATATCCGGGACAGGGGGCGAGGGCTACACCTTC. It yields the protein CASSYLSISGTGGEGYTF.